This passage covers 8 T cell receptor beta chains from one sample sequenced in a study of cytomegalovirus exposure and HLA in healthy donors. 60 Vbeta and 13 Jbeta primers were used in PCR. TCRdb's table, derived via immunoSEQ multiplex PCR, lists solely in-frame clones and lacks some. The sample contains over 200,000 clones, approximately 79% of which appear only once. Sequencing was done on a sample of PBMCs. The receptors originated from a male donor in good health and CMV-seronegative.

The gene calls are TRBV5-6 and TRBJ2-1, with TRBD2 matching 13 bases. The CDR3 length is 16 residues. In germline, CDR1 is SGHDT, CDR2 YYEEEE. Unmatched junction bases numbered 6, after V lost 4 bases and J lost 5 bases. CDR3 amino acids: CASSRRLAGGHNEQFF. CDR3 in DNA: TGTGCCAGCAGCCGAAGACTAGCGGGGGGCCACAATGAGCAGTTCTTC.

This clone appeared a few times. The genes are TRBV5-1 and TRBJ1-1; 7 positions agree with TRBD1. V was clipped by 4 bases and J by 0 bases; unmatched bases: 3. Germline lookup yields CDR1 SGHRS and CDR2 YFSETQ. The CDR3 has 14 residues. This CDR3 reads CASSKGTVNTEAFF. In DNA, the CDR3 is TGCGCCAGCAGCAAGGGGACAGTGAACACTGAAGCTTTCTTT.

The rearrangement uses TRBV5-1 and TRBJ2-1, with D possibly being TRBD2 (7 bases). V lost 2 bases and J 6 bases, leaving 18 bases between the germline ends. The CDR3 contains 16 residues. The V gene's germline CDR1 is SGHRS and CDR2 YFSETQ. The chain's CDR3 is CASSFLPGGGRNEQFF. As DNA, the CDR3 is TGCGCCAGCAGCTTCCTCCCCGGCGGGGGCCGCAATGAGCAGTTCTTC.

This rearrangement joins TRBV5-1 to TRBJ2-7; 9 bases fit TRBD1. The CDR3 spans 15 residues. The germline CDR1 and CDR2 sequences are SGHRS and YFSETQ. With 4 bases clipped from V and 4 bases from J, the junction kept 9 bases outside the gene matches. CDR3 in amino acids: CASSLGDRETYEQYF. Written as DNA, the CDR3 is TGCGCCAGCAGCCTCGGGGACAGGGAAACTTACGAGCAGTACTTC.

This chain links TRBV27 with TRBJ1-2; D possibly corresponds to TRBD1 (5 bases). The CDR3 runs to 13 residues. V was pared by 7 bases and J by 8 bases, with 17 bases between. The germline gives CDR1 MNHEY, CDR2 SMNVEV (reference sequence). The CDR3 nucleotides read TGTGCCAGCATCCCACCGCAGGGAGGGGGCTACACCTTC. Translation gives CASIPPQGGGYTF.

This chain's CDR3 is CASSPIGSGVRTQYF. The CDR3 region has the DNA TGTGCCAGCAGTCCAATCGGGAGCGGGGTTCGGACCCAGTACTTC. The chain has TRBV27 and TRBJ2-5, with TRBD2 matching 7 bases. The CDR3 runs 15 residues. Germline lookup yields CDR1 MNHEY and CDR2 SMNVEV (reference sequence). V lost 5 bases to trimming and J lost 7 bases; unmatched junction nucleotides: 13.

V usage is TRBV27 and J usage is TRBJ1-2; possible D gene TRBD1, 6 bases. This CDR3 region has 15 residues. Trimming stripped 9 bases from V and 7 bases from J, with 24 bases between. CDR1 MNHEY and CDR2 SMNVEV come from the germline V gene (reference sequence). The CDR3 protein is CARSDSDARGGGYTF. In nucleotides, the CDR3 is TGTGCCAGAAGCGACTCGGACGCACGAGGGGGTGGCTACACCTTC.

The V gene is TRBV5-6, the J gene TRBJ1-5; perhaps TRBD1 as D (6 bases). Deletions cut 5 bases from V and 0 bases from J, with 15 bases between. This CDR3 is 16 amino acids long. The germline V gene has CDR1 SGHDT and CDR2 YYEEEE. The CDR3 sequence: CASSPWGHLSNQPQHF. The DNA for the CDR3 is TGTGCCAGCAGTCCATGGGGACATCTTAGCAATCAGCCCCAGCATTTT.